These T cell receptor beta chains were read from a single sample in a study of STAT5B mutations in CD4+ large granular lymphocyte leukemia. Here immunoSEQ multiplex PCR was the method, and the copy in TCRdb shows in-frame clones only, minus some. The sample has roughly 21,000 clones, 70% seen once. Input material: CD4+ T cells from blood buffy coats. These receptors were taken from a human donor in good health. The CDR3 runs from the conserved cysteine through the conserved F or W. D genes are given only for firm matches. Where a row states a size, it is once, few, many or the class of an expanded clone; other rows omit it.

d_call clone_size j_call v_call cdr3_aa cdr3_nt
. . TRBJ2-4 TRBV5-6 CASSLWGAAKNIQYF TGTGCCAGCAGCTTGTGGGGGGCAGCCAAAAACATTCAGTACTTC
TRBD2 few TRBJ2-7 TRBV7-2 CASSPTSGHYEQYF TGTGCCAGCAGCCCGACTAGCGGCCATTACGAGCAGTACTTC
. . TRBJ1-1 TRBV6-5 CASRQGDGTEAFF TGTGCCAGCAGACAGGGAGACGGCACTGAAGCTTTCTTT
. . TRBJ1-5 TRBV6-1 CASSELGGSNQPQHF TGTGCCAGCAGTGAATTGGGGGGCAGCAATCAGCCCCAGCATTTT
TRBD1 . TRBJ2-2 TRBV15 CAINRGQADTGELFF TGTGCCATAAACCGGGGACAGGCGGACACCGGGGAGCTGTTTTTT
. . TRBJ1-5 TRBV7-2 CASSLGAGNNQPQHF TGTGCCAGCAGCTTAGGGGCAGGGAACAATCAGCCCCAGCATTTT
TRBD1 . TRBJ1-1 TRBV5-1 CASSQGQGKTEAFF TGCGCCAGCAGCCAAGGACAGGGGAAGACTGAAGCTTTCTTT
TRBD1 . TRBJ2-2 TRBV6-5 CASSGLDRRTGELFF TGTGCCAGCAGTGGATTGGACAGGAGGACCGGGGAGCTGTTTTTT
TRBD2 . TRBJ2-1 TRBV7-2 CASSSTSGRAANEQFF TGTGCCAGCAGCTCGACTAGCGGGAGGGCGGCCAATGAGCAGTTCTTC
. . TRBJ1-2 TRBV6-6 CASRESDYGYTF TGTGCCAGCAGGGAGTCAGACTATGGCTACACCTTC
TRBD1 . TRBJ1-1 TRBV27 CASSFYSRGTTTEAFF TGTGCCAGCAGTTTTTACTCCAGGGGGACGACCACTGAAGCTTTCTTT
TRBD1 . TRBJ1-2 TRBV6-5 CASSPDRDYGYTF TGTGCCAGCAGCCCCGACAGGGACTATGGCTACACCTTC
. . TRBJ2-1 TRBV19 CASSRTGFGREQFF TGTGCCAGTAGTCGTACAGGGTTCGGTCGTGAGCAGTTCTTC
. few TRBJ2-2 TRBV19 CASSSPGDTGELFF TGTGCCAGTAGTAGTCCGGGGGACACCGGGGAGCTGTTTTTT
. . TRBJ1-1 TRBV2 CASTRDTLNTEAFF TGTGCCAGCACCAGGGACACCTTAAACACTGAAGCTTTCTTT
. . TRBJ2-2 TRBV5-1 CASRYGTSTGELFF TGCGCCAGCAGGTACGGAACGAGTACCGGGGAGCTGTTTTTT
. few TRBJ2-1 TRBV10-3 CAISESGGYGRGNEQFF TGTGCCATCAGTGAGTCCGGGGGTTACGGTAGAGGCAATGAGCAGTTCTTC
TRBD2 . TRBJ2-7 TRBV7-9 CASRPKGGGPYEQYF TGTGCCAGCAGGCCCAAAGGCGGGGGTCCTTACGAGCAGTACTTC
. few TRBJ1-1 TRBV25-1 CASSKAENTEAFF TGTGCCAGCAGTAAGGCAGAGAACACTGAAGCTTTCTTT
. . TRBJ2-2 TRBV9 CASSTRDQTTGELFF TGTGCCAGCAGCACCCGGGACCAAACCACCGGGGAGCTGTTTTTT
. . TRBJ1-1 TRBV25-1 CASSESARSTEAFF TGTGCCAGCAGTGAATCGGCACGGAGCACTGAAGCTTTCTTT
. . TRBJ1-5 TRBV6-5 CASSYYGGPQHF TGTGCCAGCAGTTATTACGGGGGGCCCCAGCATTTT
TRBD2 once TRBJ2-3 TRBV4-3 CASSQDFVAGGRTDTQYF TGCGCCAGCAGCCAAGATTTTGTAGCGGGGGGGCGAACAGATACGCAGTATTTT
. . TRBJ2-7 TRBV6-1 CASSRGGYEQYF TGTGCCAGCAGCCGAGGGGGTTACGAGCAGTACTTC
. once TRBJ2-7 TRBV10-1 CASSPSGIGEQYF TGCGCCAGCAGCCCTTCAGGGATCGGCGAGCAGTACTTC
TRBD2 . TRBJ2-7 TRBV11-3 CASSLAGGGAEQYF TGTGCCAGCAGCTTAGCCGGCGGGGGGGCCGAGCAGTACTTC
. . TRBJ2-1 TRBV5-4 CASSDIFAPRLF TGTGCCAGCAGCGATATTTTCGCCCCGAGGCTCTTC
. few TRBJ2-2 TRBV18 CASSLPRDTGELFF TGTGCCAGCTCATTACCCCGGGACACCGGGGAGCTGTTTTTT
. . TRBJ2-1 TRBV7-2 CASSLSGGSAGEQFF TGTGCCAGCAGCCTCTCCGGAGGGAGCGCGGGTGAGCAGTTCTTC
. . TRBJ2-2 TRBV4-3 CASSQGSQGSYTGELFF TGCGCCAGCAGCCAAGGATCCCAAGGGTCGTACACCGGGGAGCTGTTTTTT
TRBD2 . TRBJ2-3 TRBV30 CAWSLLAGGDTQYF TGTGCCTGGAGTTTACTAGCGGGGGGGGATACGCAGTATTTT
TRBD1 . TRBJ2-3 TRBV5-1 CASSLPGGSTDTQYF TGCGCCAGCAGCTTGCCAGGGGGTAGCACAGATACGCAGTATTTT
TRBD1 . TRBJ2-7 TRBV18 CASSPTATGGEQYF TGTGCCAGCTCACCGACCGCGACAGGGGGCGAGCAGTACTTC
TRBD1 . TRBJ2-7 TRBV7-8 CASSPRTGADEQYF TGTGCCAGCAGCCCACGGACAGGGGCCGACGAGCAGTACTTC
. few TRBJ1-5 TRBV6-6 CASSRDSNQPQHF TGTGCCAGCAGTAGGGATAGCAATCAGCCCCAGCATTTT
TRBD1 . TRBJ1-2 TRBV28 CASSPDYRGRYGYTF TGTGCCAGCAGTCCGGATTACAGGGGGCGCTATGGCTACACCTTC
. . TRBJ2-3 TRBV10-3 CAISESTPSFTDTQYF TGTGCCATCAGTGAGTCGACTCCCAGCTTCACAGATACGCAGTATTTT
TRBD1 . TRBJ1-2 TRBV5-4 CASRFAGGSYGYTF TGTGCCAGCAGATTTGCAGGGGGCAGCTATGGCTACACCTTC
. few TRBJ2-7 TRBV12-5 CASGRTYYEQYF TGTGCTAGTGGGCGAACATACTACGAGCAGTACTTC
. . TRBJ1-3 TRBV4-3 CASSQVRANTIYF TGCGCCAGCAGCCAAGTACGTGCGAACACCATATATTTT
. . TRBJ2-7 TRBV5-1 CASSLGVSSSVYEQYF TGCGCCAGCAGCTTGGGGGTTTCTTCCAGCGTCTACGAGCAGTACTTC
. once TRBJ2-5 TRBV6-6 CASSPGSETQYF TGTGCCAGCAGTCCCGGTTCGGAGACCCAGTACTTC
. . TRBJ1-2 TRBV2 CASSAQARGYTF TGTGCCAGCAGTGCCCAGGCCCGGGGCTACACCTTC
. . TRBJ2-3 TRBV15 CATSRERADTQYF TGTGCCACCAGCAGAGAGCGGGCAGATACGCAGTATTTT
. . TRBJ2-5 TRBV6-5 CASGSAGRETQYF TGTGCCAGCGGTTCAGCAGGGAGAGAGACCCAGTACTTC
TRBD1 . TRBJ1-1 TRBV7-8 CASSLMGPGQNEAFF TGTGCCAGCAGCTTAATGGGGCCGGGACAGAATGAAGCTTTCTTT
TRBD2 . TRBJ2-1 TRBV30 CAWSVRASGASYNEQFF TGTGCCTGGAGTGTTAGGGCTAGCGGGGCTTCCTACAATGAGCAGTTCTTC
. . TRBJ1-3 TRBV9 CASSVAPADASGNTIYF TGTGCCAGCAGCGTAGCTCCAGCAGATGCCTCTGGAAACACCATATATTTT
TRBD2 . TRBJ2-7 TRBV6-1 CASSSGTSGRGEQYF TGTGCCAGCAGTTCCGGGACTAGCGGGAGAGGAGAGCAGTACTTC
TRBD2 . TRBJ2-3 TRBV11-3 CASSLWPSGRADPDTQYF TGTGCCAGCAGCTTATGGCCTAGCGGGAGGGCCGATCCAGATACGCAGTATTTT
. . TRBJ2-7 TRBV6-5 CASRGDMSSYEQYF TGTGCCAGCAGAGGGGACATGAGCTCCTACGAGCAGTACTTC
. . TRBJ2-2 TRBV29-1 CSVSARGTGELFF TGCAGCGTTTCCGCCAGGGGCACCGGGGAGCTGTTTTTT
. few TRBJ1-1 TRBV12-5 CASSPNTEAFF TGTGCTAGTAGCCCAAACACTGAAGCTTTCTTT
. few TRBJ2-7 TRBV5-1 CASSWGNTRSYEQYF TGCGCCAGCAGCTGGGGGAACACCCGCTCCTACGAGCAGTACTTC
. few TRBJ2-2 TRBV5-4 CASSATGELFF TGTGCCAGCAGTGCAACCGGGGAGCTGTTTTTT